The present TCR beta chain was sequenced within a study of T-cell memory formation after mild COVID-19. Across the whole study: Largely donor-specific sequence clusters came from a couple of donors.

TCRdb re-derived calls from the 5' RACE reads in MiXCR, one entry per CDR3 protein. Among about 350,000 distinct CDR3 sequences listed, roughly 13% were seen once. Worth noting for this clonotype: Its antigen is as yet unknown.

The study's findings and limits: Clones contracting over day 15 to 85 were CD4/CD8 balanced, with later expanders leaning CD4+.

The CDR3 contains 13 residues. Between the trimmed V and J ends, which lost 5 bases and 5 bases, there was a span of 12 bases. The germline V gene has CDR1 MNHEY and CDR2 SVGAGI. The material sequenced was PBMCs or a T cell subset sorted from them (not recorded which). V and J are TRBV6-5 and TRBJ1-1; TRBD1 is a possible D gene (6 bases). The sequence was obtained from a man aged 18 to 30 who had mild COVID-19 (a few samples of this study predate the infection). Cell type and time point are not known. DNA for the CDR3: TGTGCCAGCAGTCGCAACAGGGAGACTGAAGCTTTCTTT. It codes for CASSRNRETEAFF.